A selection of T cell receptor beta chains follows, all from one sample in a study of Graves' ophthalmopathy and Graves' hyperthyroidism. A single record per CDR3 protein comes from TCRdb applying MiXCR to the multiplex PCR reads. The table shows just over 400,000 distinct CDR3 sequences, with roughly 21% occurring only once. Specimen: peripheral blood. All receptors come from a woman younger than 30 with stable Graves' hyperthyroidism. CDR3s include the opening cysteine and the closing phenylalanine or tryptophan. A D gene is named only where the DNA matches it firmly. Some rows mark clone size as missing; the rest say once, few, many or name a class of expanded clone.

TRBV19,TRBJ1-6,.,few,TGTGCCAGTAGTATCGTTGGAGGACCCCTCCACTTT,CASSIVGGPLHF
TRBV27,TRBJ2-2,TRBD2,many,TGTGCCAGAACTAGCGGGATAGCCGGGGAGCTGTTTTTT,CARTSGIAGELFF
TRBV5-1,TRBJ1-1,TRBD1,once,TGCGCCAGCAGCTTGGAGGGACAGAAATACATGAACACTGAAGCTTTCTTT,CASSLEGQKYMNTEAFF
TRBV11-2,TRBJ1-2,.,many,TGTGCCAGCAGCTTAGCTCGGGGGGGTTATGGCTACACCTTC,CASSLARGGYGYTF
TRBV24-1,TRBJ2-7,.,many,TGTGCCACCAGTGATTCTGGAAATGACTACGAGCAGTACTTC,CATSDSGNDYEQYF
TRBV7-2,TRBJ1-2,.,few,TGTGCCAGCAGCTTAATGTCAGGGAACTATGGCTACACCTTC,CASSLMSGNYGYTF
TRBV10-1,TRBJ2-4,.,many,TGCGCCAGCAGTGAATCGGCTAGATCCAAAAACATTCAGTACTTC,CASSESARSKNIQYF
TRBV2,TRBJ2-7,.,many,TGTGCCAGCAGTGAAGGGAGAATAGATTACTACGAGCAGTACTTC,CASSEGRIDYYEQYF
TRBV7-6,TRBJ1-1,.,many,TGTGCCAGCAGCTTAGCGGGAGGCAGGCTTTTTGCTTTCTTT,CASSLAGGRLFAFF
TRBV6-1,TRBJ2-5,TRBD1,few,TGTGCCAGCTATCGGGACAGGGTCCAAGAGACCAAGTACTTC,CASYRDRVQETKYF
TRBV2,TRBJ1-2,.,many,TGTGCCAGCAGTGAAGTTGGACACTCGGGAGGCTACACCTTC,CASSEVGHSGGYTF
TRBV24-1,TRBJ1-4,.,many,TGTGCCACCAGTGATTCACTGGATAATGAAAAACTGTTTTTT,CATSDSLDNEKLFF
TRBV20-1,TRBJ2-4,TRBD1,many,TGCAGTGCTAGAGATCAGTCAGGGGGCGCGGTCAACATTCAGTACTTC,CSARDQSGGAVNIQYF
TRBV6-1,TRBJ2-2,.,.,TGTGCCAGCAGTGAAATAGGGGGGGAGACCGGGGAGCTGTTTTTT,CASSEIGGETGELFF
TRBV7-2,TRBJ2-7,.,.,TGTGCCAGCAGCCTAGAGGGGCCCAACTACGAGCAGTACTTC,CASSLEGPNYEQYF
TRBV7-2,TRBJ2-7,.,many,TGTGCCAGCAGGCTTTGGGGTGGCTCCTACGAGCAGTACTTC,CASRLWGGSYEQYF
TRBV6-1,TRBJ2-7,TRBD2,many,TGTGCCAGCAGTGGACCGGGACTAGCGGGCACTAGTGCCTACGAGCAGTACTTC,CASSGPGLAGTSAYEQYF
TRBV7-8,TRBJ2-7,.,many,TGTGCCAGCAGCTCCAGGGACCACCTCACCTACGAGCAGTACTTC,CASSSRDHLTYEQYF
TRBV7-2,TRBJ2-2,.,many,TGTGCCAGCAGCTTCGGCGGGTGGCGCACCGGGGAGCTGTTTTTT,CASSFGGWRTGELFF
TRBV7-9,TRBJ1-1,.,many,TGTGCCAGTAACACAGGGATAACTGAAGCTTTCTTT,CASNTGITEAFF
TRBV6-5,TRBJ1-2,.,.,TGTGCCAGCAGTTACTCTGCGGTCAGCTCTCGCTATGGCTACACCTTC,CASSYSAVSSRYGYTF
TRBV11-2,TRBJ2-5,TRBD1,many,TGTGCCAGCAGCTTCACAGGGGAAGAGACCCAGTACTTC,CASSFTGEETQYF
TRBV9,TRBJ1-1,TRBD1,.,TGTGCCAGCAGCGTAGGCCCCACAGGGGGGAACACTGAAGCTTTCTTT,CASSVGPTGGNTEAFF
TRBV19,TRBJ1-5,.,many,TGTGCCAGTAGTTTGGCAATGACAGGAAGGTTAAATCAGCCCCAGCATTTT,CASSLAMTGRLNQPQHF
TRBV5-6,TRBJ1-2,TRBD1,many,TGTGCCAGCAGCTTGGGACAGGGGAGCTACACCTTC,CASSLGQGSYTF
TRBV3-1,TRBJ1-2,TRBD1,.,TGTGCCAGCAGCCATCTCGACAGGGGAAATGGCTACACCTTC,CASSHLDRGNGYTF
TRBV25-1,TRBJ2-6,TRBD1,many,TGTGCCAGCAGTGGGGGACAGGGGGCTACAGATGGGGCCAACGTCCTGACTTTC,CASSGGQGATDGANVLTF
TRBV28,TRBJ2-7,TRBD2,many,TGTGCCAGCAGTGCCGGGGGGGCGGACGAGCAGTACTTC,CASSAGGADEQYF
TRBV20-1,TRBJ1-5,.,many,TGCAGTGCTAATTACGGGTCACTCAATCAGCCCCAGCATTTT,CSANYGSLNQPQHF
TRBV20-1,TRBJ1-5,.,many,TGCAGTGCTAGAATCGGTCCTTATAGCAATCAGCCCCAGCATTTT,CSARIGPYSNQPQHF
TRBV10-3,TRBJ1-5,.,many,TGTGCCATCAGTGAGTGGAATCAGCCCCAGCATTTT,CAISEWNQPQHF
TRBV6-1,TRBJ2-7,TRBD2,many,TGTGCCAGCAAAAGCGGGAGGGGAGGAGACGAGCAGTACTTC,CASKSGRGGDEQYF
TRBV19,TRBJ2-2,TRBD1,.,TGTGCCAGTAGTATACCCCGGACAGGAAAAGAGAACACCGGGGAGCTGTTTTTT,CASSIPRTGKENTGELFF
TRBV6-2/TRBV6-3,TRBJ1-2,.,few,TGTGCCAGCAGTGACCCGGGGAAGGATGGCTACACCTTC,CASSDPGKDGYTF
TRBV20-1,TRBJ2-7,TRBD2,many,TGCAGTGCTAGAGATCTTAAGCGGGGATACGAGCAGTACTTC,CSARDLKRGYEQYF
TRBV10-2,TRBJ1-2,.,many,TGCGCCAGCATGGCCCGAAAGGACACAAGAGCCTATGGCTACACCTTC,CASMARKDTRAYGYTF
TRBV7-3,TRBJ2-4,TRBD2,many,TGTGCCAGCAGCGTGGGACTAGAGGACATTCAGTACTTC,CASSVGLEDIQYF
TRBV30,TRBJ1-5,.,.,TGTGCCTGGAGTGTAACGGTGGGGTACAATCAGCCCCAGCATTTT,CAWSVTVGYNQPQHF
TRBV24-1,TRBJ2-7,.,.,TGTGCCACCAGTGATACCACCAGGCTCTCTCAGCAGTACTTC,CATSDTTRLSQQYF
TRBV20-1,TRBJ2-5,.,many,TGCAGTGCTAGAGGTTGGGGGTCCAGACAAGAGACCCAGTACTTC,CSARGWGSRQETQYF
TRBV7-8,TRBJ2-7,.,.,TGTGCCAGCAGCTTGATGGGCGGGACCTACGAGCAGTACTTC,CASSLMGGTYEQYF
TRBV6-5,TRBJ2-5,TRBD2,many,TGTGCCAGCAGTTACGGACTAGCGGGAGCGGGGACCCAGTACTTC,CASSYGLAGAGTQYF
TRBV12-3/TRBV12-4,TRBJ1-1,.,.,TGTGCCAGCACAACGACAGGCATCATGAACACTGAAGCTTTCTTT,CASTTTGIMNTEAFF
TRBV5-1,TRBJ2-5,.,many,TGCGCCAGCACCAGACACATCCAAGAGACCCAGTACTTC,CASTRHIQETQYF
TRBV9,TRBJ2-7,TRBD2,.,TGTGCCAGCAGCGTATCGGGGGGATCGCCCTACGAGCAGTACTTC,CASSVSGGSPYEQYF
TRBV5-5,TRBJ2-7,.,many,TGTGCCAGCAGCTTGAATTGGCTTTCCTCCTACGAGCAGTACTTC,CASSLNWLSSYEQYF
TRBV6-5,TRBJ2-5,TRBD2,many,TGTGCCAGCAGTTCCGGGACTAGCGGGGATCAAGAGACCCAGTACTTC,CASSSGTSGDQETQYF
TRBV30,TRBJ2-7,TRBD2,.,TGTGCCTGGAGCGCCCAGGGAGGGAACGAGCAGTACTTC,CAWSAQGGNEQYF
TRBV4-2,TRBJ1-3,.,many,TGTGCCAGCAGCCAAGATAGGGGGTCTGGAAACACCATATATTTT,CASSQDRGSGNTIYF
TRBV7-9,TRBJ1-2,.,few,TGTGCCAGCAGCTTAGATCTCAGGGACAAAGGCTACACCTTC,CASSLDLRDKGYTF
TRBV28,TRBJ2-4,.,many,.,CASSSSAGNIQYF
TRBV12-3/TRBV12-4,TRBJ1-3,TRBD1,.,TGTGCCAGCAGTTCGGGACAGGGTAACTCTGGAAACACCATATATTTT,CASSSGQGNSGNTIYF
TRBV15,TRBJ1-2,.,many,TGTGCCACCAGCAGGGATGGGGGTCCGTATGGCTACACCTTC,CATSRDGGPYGYTF
TRBV2,TRBJ1-6,.,many,TGTGCCAGCAGTAAGGGGTTGAACAATTCACCCCTCCACTTT,CASSKGLNNSPLHF
TRBV9,TRBJ2-6,.,once,TGTGCCAGCAGCGTAAGTTTCTCTGGGGCCAACGTCCTGACTTTC,CASSVSFSGANVLTF